The table lists the clone carrying this T cell receptor beta chain with a few counts. These data originate in a study of blood T cell repertoires in COVID-19. In the study's own analysis: Scientists estimated how many nucleated cells there were by amplifying reference gene primers. Clones were read by immunoSEQ multiplex PCR, and TCRdb kept only the in-frame ones, dropping some. The V and J calls and clone size were taken over from that table, and D and trimming were inferred from the DNA. The sample has 300,000 to 350,000 clones; 88% are singletons. Germline lookup yields CDR1 MNHEY and CDR2 SMNVEV (reference sequence). Deletions cut 8 bases from V and 9 bases from J, with 11 bases between. The CDR3 spans 12 residues. While infection was still active, Seattle patients were enrolled and then followed longitudinally.

The chain is built from TRBV27 and TRBJ1-6, with D possibly TRBD1 on 5 matching bases. The clonotype originates from a woman aged 70-85 years with COVID-19, enrolled during active disease. Material: peripheral blood. CDR3 residues: CASGQGSSPLHF. In DNA form, the CDR3 reads TGTGCCAGCGGGCAGGGAAGTTCACCCCTCCACTTT.